This entry concerns a single TCR beta chain. Its antigen is undetermined. Unique molecular identifiers tagged individual cDNA molecules. TCRdb ran MiXCR on the 5' RACE reads and lists one entry per CDR3 protein. The sample has some 88,000 distinct CDR3 sequences, 16% seen once. These data originate in a study of early T cells in non-severe SARS-CoV-2 infection. For the study at large: Chains were not paired, and sequencing was done on bulk RNA from unsorted whole blood.

Overall study results and limits: Matches to VDJdb favored anti-spike CD8 responses and missed private and CD4 specificities.

The ends lost 4 bases at V and 2 bases at J; junction bases unmatched: 9. The CDR3 sequence is 15 residues long. Germline CDR1 is SGHDT and CDR2 is YYEEEE. This TCR derives from an adult who was a healthcare worker with PCR-confirmed SARS-CoV-2 infection or an uninfected control (not recorded which). V gene TRBV5-6 combines with J gene TRBJ2-7; 7 bases match TRBD1. Sequenced here: whole blood, sampled at baseline. The CDR3 protein is CASSPDGDSTYEQYF. The CDR3 DNA is TGTGCCAGCAGCCCCGACGGGGACAGTACCTACGAGCAGTACTTC.